The clone carrying this T cell receptor beta chain has only a few counts. The antigen remains undetermined. Previously reported methods and listed TCR primers produced the bulk TCR libraries. TCRdb re-derived calls from the PCR reads in MiXCR, one entry per CDR3 protein. The profile covers some 100,000 distinct CDR3 sequences, with around 33% appearing a single time and 4% to 5% taken by the ten largest. The data were taken from a study of molecular identifiers for immune sequencing clone quantification. Study summary: Replicate runs used RNA from about 20,000 or 100,000 naive CD8 cells, which was split five ways into aliquots, and four of those aliquots were then sequenced.

The CDR3 sequence is 14 residues long. CDR1 and CDR2 from the germline V gene are SNHLY and FYNNEI. V shed 3 bases and J shed 0 bases, with 7 bases lying between them. Study outcomes and limitations: In cases of identical TCR molecules sharing a barcode, highly expanded clone sizes could be underestimated. Naive cells had under 1% of molecules in clones above 20 RNA copies, effectors over 99%.

The sample was naive CD8+ T cells from blood, with Jurkat cell RNA spiked in. Noted subset: FACS-sorted CD8+CD4-CCR7+CD45RA+ naive T cells. V and J are TRBV2 and TRBJ2-3; no reliable D call. The TCR comes from a human donor in good health. Some libraries in this study had Jurkat cell RNA spiked in. The CDR3 DNA follows: TGTGCCAGCAGTGACGTCGGGAGCACAGATACGCAGTATTTT. This encodes CASSDVGSTDTQYF.